These 29 T cell receptor beta chains share one sample of origin, sequenced in a study of cytomegalovirus exposure and HLA in healthy donors. Sequencing used immunoSEQ multiplex PCR; TCRdb keeps in-frame clones, though not all of them. The sample holds some 130,000 clones, roughly four fifths seen once. Sequencing was done on a sample of PBMCs. The receptor set was obtained from a woman under 40 in good health and CMV-seronegative.

This chain joins TRBV5-4 and TRBJ1-2; TRBD1 aligns across 7 bases. The CDR3 runs 17 residues. V was pared by 0 bases and J by 5 bases, with 13 bases of the junction left unmatched. CDR1 and CDR2 (germline): SGHNT, YYREEE (reference sequence). The DNA of the CDR3 is TGTGCCAGCAGCTTGGATCTCCCTCGCGACAGGGTATATGGCTACACCTTC. Translated, it gives CASSLDLPRDRVYGYTF.

This chain connects TRBV5-1 to TRBJ2-5; weak D call: TRBD1 (5 bases). The V and J ends lost 1 base and 5 bases respectively, with 12 bases between them. CDR3 length: 14 amino acids. Germline V CDR1 and CDR2: SGHRS, YFSETQ. The CDR3 sequence: CASSLMTDGETQYF. The CDR3 DNA is TGCGCCAGCAGCTTGATGACAGATGGGGAGACCCAGTACTTC.

The V gene is TRBV28, the J gene TRBJ1-4, with D unresolved. The CDR3 is 13 residues long. The V end was cut by 9 bases, the J end by 6 bases, with 14 bases between. CDR1 and CDR2 from the germline V gene are MDHEN and SYDVKM. The CDR3 DNA follows: TGTGCCAGTGCCCGGAGGTCGTATGAAAAACTGTTTTTT. Translation: CASARRSYEKLFF.

V is TRBV5-1 and J is TRBJ1-2; 8 positions agree with TRBD1. J lost 7 bases, V lost 5 bases, and 7 bases had no gene match. CDR3 length equals 13 residues. CDR1 SGHRS and CDR2 YFSETQ come from the germline V gene. The CDR3 loop reads CASRPQGARGYTF. The CDR3 DNA is TGCGCCAGCAGACCTCAGGGGGCGCGTGGCTACACCTTC.

Notes on this clone: The same CDR3 also results from other DNA sequences found in this sample. The chain carries TRBV9 and TRBJ1-4, with D hard to call. This CDR3 comprises 14 residues. Germline V lookup: CDR1 SGDLS, CDR2 YYNGEE. The V end was cut by 0 bases, the J end by 4 bases, with 7 bases between. CDR3 coding DNA: TGTGCCAGCAGCGTAGCGGGGAGTAATGAAAAACTGTTTTTT. Its protein product is CASSVAGSNEKLFF.

The chain is built from TRBV7-2 and TRBJ2-5; D not resolved. CDR3 length: 15 amino acids. Germline CDR1 and CDR2: SGHTA and FQGNSA. V was shortened by 1 base and J by 5 bases, with 14 bases between the two germline ends. CDR3 in DNA: TGTGCCAGCAGCTTAGTTTCACGGGTTGGGGAGACCCAGTACTTC. It is translated as CASSLVSRVGETQYF. The full variable domain, rest sourced from reference TRBV7-2 and TRBJ2-5, is GAGVSQSPSNKVTEKGKDVELRCDPISGHTALYWYRQSLGQGLEFLIYFQGNSAPDKSGLPSDRFSAERTGGSVSTLTIQRTQQEDSAVYLCASSLVSRVGETQYFGPGTRLLVL.

This chain connects TRBV9 to TRBJ1-2; D unresolved. The CDR3 runs 13 residues. V was cut by 2 bases and J by 0 bases, with 5 bases left in between. The germline V gene has CDR1 SGDLS and CDR2 YYNGEE. The DNA for the CDR3 is TGTGCCAGCAGCGTGGGCACTAACTATGGCTACACCTTC. Translating it yields CASSVGTNYGYTF.

V usage is TRBV28 and J usage is TRBJ1-4, with TRBD1 identical over 11 bases. Trimming took 6 bases from V and 11 from J; bases not matched to a gene: 11. The CDR3 is 15 amino acids. Germline assignment: CDR1 MDHEN and CDR2 SYDVKM. The DNA of the CDR3 is TGTGCCAGCAGCTCGGACAGGGGGCGCCTAAGGAAACTGTTTTTT. It specifies CASSSDRGRLRKLFF.

CDR3 sequence: CASSPNTDTQYF. The CDR3 DNA reads as TGTGCCAGCAGCCCAAACACAGATACGCAGTATTTT. The chain couples TRBV11-2 to TRBJ2-3; no clear D gene. CDR1 and CDR2 from the germline V gene are SGHAT and FQNNGV. This CDR3 has 12 amino acids. Deletions cut 5 bases from V and 2 bases from J, with 5 bases between.

J is TRBJ2-1 and V is TRBV13; the match to TRBD2 covers 8 bases. CDR1 and CDR2 from the germline V gene are PRHDT and FYEKMQ (reference sequence). The trim removed 5 bases at V and 9 bases at J, leaving 18 bases unmatched. The CDR3 covers 17 residues. The CDR3 here is CASSETPGGGLVSEQFF. CDR3 coding DNA: TGTGCCAGCAGCGAGACCCCCGGGGGGGGACTCGTTAGTGAGCAGTTCTTC.

J is TRBJ2-3 and V is TRBV4-3; D might be TRBD1 (6 bases). V lost 4 bases to trimming and J lost 1 base, with 12 bases between them. CDR3 length equals 15 residues. Germline V gives CDR1 LGHNA, CDR2 YSLEER. The CDR3 here is CASSRDRSGTDTQYF. In DNA, the CDR3 is TGCGCCAGCAGCCGAGACAGGTCAGGCACAGATACGCAGTATTTT.

The genes are TRBV13 and TRBJ2-3, with TRBD2 matching 12 bases. CDR1 is PRHDT, CDR2 FYEKMQ, per germline (reference sequence). This CDR3 has 16 amino acids. Trimming at V came to 3 bases and at J to 2 bases, leaving 3 bases not matched to a gene. CDR3 DNA sequence: TGTGCCAGCAGCTTCAGGACTAGCGGGGTCACAGATACGCAGTATTTT. Translated: CASSFRTSGVTDTQYF. The entire variable domain, with the rest obtained from reference TRBV13 and TRBJ2-3, is as follows: AAGVIQSPRHLIKEKRETATLKCYPIPRHDTVYWYQQGPGQDPQFLISFYEKMQSDKGSIPDRFSAQQFSDYHSELNMSSLELGDSALYFCASSFRTSGVTDTQYFGPGTRLTVL.

The chain carries TRBV14 and TRBJ2-2; tentatively, D is TRBD1 (6 bases). CDR3 length: 16 residues. Germline V lookup: CDR1 SGHDN, CDR2 FVKESK. Trimming removed 0 bases from V and 4 bases from J, with 12 bases in between. The DNA of the CDR3 is TGTGCCAGCAGCCAAGATGGCCAGGGGTTCACCGGGGAGCTGTTTTTT. It translates to CASSQDGQGFTGELFF. Full variable domain (missing parts from reference TRBV14 and TRBJ2-2): EAGVTQFPSHSVIEKGQTVTLRCDPISGHDNLYWYRRVMGKEIKFLLHFVKESKQDESGMPNNRFLAERTGGTYSTLKVQPAELEDSGVYFCASSQDGQGFTGELFFGEGSRLTVL.

This clone was seen a few times. This rearrangement joins TRBV6-7 to TRBJ2-2; 9 bases match TRBD1. TRBV6-7 is noted as an ORF with a role that remains uncertain. The V and J ends lost 2 bases and 3 bases, in that order; junction bases with no gene match: 1. CDR3 length: 15 residues. CDR3 in DNA: TGTGCCAGCAGTTACGGGGACAGGGACACCGGGGAGCTGTTTTTT. The encoded protein is CASSYGDRDTGELFF.

A few counts support this clone. The gene calls are TRBV5-1 and TRBJ2-1; maybe TRBD2 (6 bases). The germline CDR1 and CDR2 sequences are SGHRS and YFSETQ. V lost 7 bases to trimming and J lost 3 bases, with 14 bases between them. The CDR3 has 14 amino acids. CDR3 region: CASGSGTDYNEQFF. CDR3 nucleotide sequence: TGCGCCAGCGGGTCCGGGACTGACTACAATGAGCAGTTCTTC.

The chain uses TRBV7-9 and TRBJ2-1; the match to TRBD2 covers 12 bases. The V segment lost 1 base and the J segment 0 bases; nucleotides outside the gene matches: 4. There are 18 residues in the CDR3. Germline V lookup: CDR1 SEHNR, CDR2 FQNEAQ (reference sequence). CDR3 protein: CASSLGLAGGSSYNEQFF. CDR3 nucleotides: TGTGCCAGCAGCTTAGGCCTAGCGGGGGGGAGCTCCTACAATGAGCAGTTCTTC.

CDR3 in amino acids: CASSASFAQGTTSGNTIYF. The DNA for the CDR3 is TGTGCCAGCAGTGCAAGCTTCGCACAGGGGACGACCTCTGGAAACACCATATATTTT. The gene calls are TRBV6-1 and TRBJ1-3; 7 bases fit TRBD1. The CDR3 is 19 amino acids. V was pared by 4 bases and J by 0 bases, with 15 bases of the junction left unmatched. Looked up from germline, CDR1 is MNHNS and CDR2 is SASEGT.

The V gene is TRBV10-3, the J gene TRBJ1-5, with D unclear. Germline V CDR1 and CDR2: ENHRY, SYGVKD. This CDR3 has 14 residues. Trimming took off 4 bases at V and 5 bases at J, with 12 bases between the two ends. CDR3 coding DNA: TGTGCCATCAGTGGACATTACCAGGATCAGCCCCAGCATTTT. Encoded protein: CAISGHYQDQPQHF.

The J gene is TRBJ1-1, the V gene TRBV4-1, with 10 positions matching TRBD1. The V segment lost 0 bases and the J segment 3 bases; nucleotides outside the gene matches: 13. Germline CDR1 is MGHRA and CDR2 is YSYEKL. This CDR3 spans 19 amino acids. The CDR3 spells CASSQDPGQGKRKDTEAFF. CDR3 nucleotides: TGCGCCAGCAGCCAAGACCCGGGACAGGGGAAACGTAAGGACACTGAAGCTTTCTTT.

This rearrangement joins TRBV6-6 to TRBJ1-5; possibly TRBD1 for D (5 bases). The CDR3 consists of 14 residues. V lost 1 base and J 5 bases, leaving 9 bases between the germline ends. The germline gives CDR1 MNHNY, CDR2 SVGAGI (reference sequence). CDR3 protein: CASSYWAGHQPQHF. The CDR3 nucleotides are TGTGCCAGCAGTTACTGGGCAGGGCATCAGCCCCAGCATTTT.

The chain is built from TRBV19 and TRBJ1-2; no clear D. Germline V lookup: CDR1 LNHDA, CDR2 SQIVND (reference sequence). The germline V and J ends were trimmed by 11 bases and 4 bases, with 14 bases remaining between them. This CDR3 comprises 12 residues. The CDR3 loop reads CAAAPGFYGYTF. CDR3 DNA: TGTGCCGCCGCCCCGGGGTTCTATGGCTACACCTTC.

J is TRBJ1-4 and V is TRBV6-6, with 10 bases lining up with TRBD1. Trimming at V came to 6 bases and at J to 7 bases, leaving 5 bases not matched to a gene. Germline values: CDR1 MNHNY, CDR2 SVGAGI (reference sequence). This CDR3 contains 14 residues. The CDR3: CASRPGQGGEKLFF. CDR3 DNA sequence: TGTGCCAGCAGACCCGGACAGGGGGGTGAAAAACTGTTTTTT.

V usage is TRBV2 and J usage is TRBJ1-2, with D possibly matching TRBD1 (5 bases). Looked up from germline, CDR1 is SNHLY and CDR2 is FYNNEI. Trimming took 5 bases from V and 7 from J, leaving 14 bases between them. The CDR3 sequence is 13 residues long. This chain's CDR3 is CASSRGGGVGYTF. For the CDR3, the DNA is TGTGCCAGCAGTCGCGGCGGGGGGGTTGGCTACACCTTC.

V is TRBV6-1 and J is TRBJ2-3; TRBD2 agrees at 12 bases. The germline V gene has CDR1 MNHNS and CDR2 SASEGT. After removal of 4 bases from V and 3 bases from J, the junction contained 5 bases not matched to a gene. The CDR3 runs 16 residues. This CDR3 is CASSGLAGEVTDTQYF. CDR3 nucleotide sequence: TGTGCCAGCAGTGGACTAGCGGGAGAGGTGACAGATACGCAGTATTTT.

The genes are TRBV7-8 and TRBJ1-2; a weak D match, TRBD1 (5 bases). Germline V CDR1 and CDR2: SGHVS, FQNEAQ. V was trimmed by 5 bases and J by 4 bases, leaving 17 bases between them. This CDR3 contains 15 residues. This chain's CDR3 is CASSEQEEGSYGYTF. The CDR3, as DNA: TGTGCCAGCAGCGAACAGGAGGAGGGGAGCTATGGCTACACCTTC.

The rearrangement links TRBV5-1 to TRBJ2-5, with 7 bases identical to TRBD1. The CDR3 has 13 amino acids. V shed 4 bases and J 2 bases; nucleotides not matched to a gene: 2. The germline V gene encodes CDR1 SGHRS and CDR2 YFSETQ. DNA for the CDR3: TGCGCCAGCAGCACGGGACAGCAAGAGACCCAGTACTTC. It specifies CASSTGQQETQYF. The whole variable domain, filled in from reference TRBV5-1 and TRBJ2-5, reads KAGVTQTPRYLIKTRGQQVTLSCSPISGHRSVSWYQQTPGQGLQFLFEYFSETQRNKGNFPGRFSGRQFSNSRSEMNVSTLELGDSALYLCASSTGQQETQYFGPGTRLLVL.

The gene calls are TRBV23-1 and TRBJ1-2; D may be TRBD1 (5 bases). TRBV23-1 is designated an ORF whose function remains uncertain. The CDR3 is made up of 18 amino acids. V lost 0 bases, J lost 7 bases, and 24 bases lay in between. The CDR3 DNA follows: TGCGCCAGCAGTCAATCGAAGGGCTCCCGGGAGGTCGGGGGTGGCTACACCTTC. Its protein product is CASSQSKGSREVGGGYTF.

The chain combines TRBV5-6 with TRBJ2-5, with a possible D match to TRBD1 (5 bases). CDR1 is SGHDT and CDR2 is YYEEEE in the germline V gene. Trimming left V 2 bases short and J 5 bases short, with 10 bases between. The CDR3 runs to 13 residues. The CDR3 loop reads CASSFRGAETQYF. The CDR3, as DNA: TGTGCCAGCAGCTTTAGGGGCGCGGAGACCCAGTACTTC.

The chain joins TRBV18 to TRBJ1-1, with TRBD1 identical over 8 bases. J lost 5 bases, V lost 0 bases, and 8 bases had no gene match. The CDR3 is made up of 16 amino acids. CDR1 and CDR2 (germline): KGHSH, LQKENI. This CDR3 reads CASSPPWTGLRTEAFF. CDR3 DNA: TGTGCCAGCTCACCACCGTGGACAGGGTTACGTACTGAAGCTTTCTTT.